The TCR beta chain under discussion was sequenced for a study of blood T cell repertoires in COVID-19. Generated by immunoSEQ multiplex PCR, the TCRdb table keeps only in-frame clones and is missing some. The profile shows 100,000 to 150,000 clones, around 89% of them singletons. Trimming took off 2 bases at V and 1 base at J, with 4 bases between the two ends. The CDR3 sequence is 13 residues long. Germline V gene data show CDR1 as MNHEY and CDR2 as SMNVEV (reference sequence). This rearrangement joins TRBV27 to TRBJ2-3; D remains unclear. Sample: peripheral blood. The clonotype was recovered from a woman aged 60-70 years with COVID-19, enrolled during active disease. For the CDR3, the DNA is TGTGCCAGCAGTTTAGCGGGCACAGATACGCAGTATTTT. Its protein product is CASSLAGTDTQYF.